This T cell receptor beta chain came from a study of metastatic and nonmetastatic thyroid tumors. On the study more broadly: From malignant and benign thyroid patients, repertoires in blood and in tumor or nodule tissue were compared.

Overall study findings and caveats: In both blood and tumor samples, TCR beta diversity was reported significantly higher for malignant than benign nodules.

Patients were all untreated before their thyroid surgery. MiXCR reprocessed the PCR reads for TCRdb. The sample has 15,000 to 20,000 clones; 21% are singletons. This clone was recorded at least ten times. Its antigen is undetermined. Germline values: CDR1 SEHNR, CDR2 FQNEAQ (reference sequence). V shed 7 bases, J shed 3 bases, and the junction held 5 bases outside the gene matches. This CDR3 comprises 14 residues. The rearrangement uses TRBV7-9 and TRBJ2-3; 9 nucleotides line up with TRBD2. Sequencing input: tumor tissue. This sequence originates from a female donor with papillary thyroid cancer or a benign thyroid nodule (not recorded which). Some clones in this sample may be carry-over from other donors' samples. CDR3 coding DNA: TGTGCCAGCACCCGGACTAGCGCTACAGATACGCAGTATTTT. Encoded protein: CASTRTSATDTQYF.